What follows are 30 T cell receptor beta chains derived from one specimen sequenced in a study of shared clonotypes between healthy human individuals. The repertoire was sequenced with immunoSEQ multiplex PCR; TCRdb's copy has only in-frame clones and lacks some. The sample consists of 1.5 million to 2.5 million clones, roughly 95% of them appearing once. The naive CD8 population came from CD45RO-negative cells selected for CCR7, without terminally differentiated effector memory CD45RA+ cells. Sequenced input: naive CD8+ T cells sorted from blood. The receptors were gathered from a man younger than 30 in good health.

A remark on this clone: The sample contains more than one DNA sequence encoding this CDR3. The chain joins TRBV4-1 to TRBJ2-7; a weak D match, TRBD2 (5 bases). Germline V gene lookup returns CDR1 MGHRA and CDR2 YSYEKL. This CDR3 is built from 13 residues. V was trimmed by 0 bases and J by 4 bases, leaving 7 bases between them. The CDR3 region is CASSQDGSYEQYF. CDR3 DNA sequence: TGCGCCAGCAGCCAAGATGGGAGTTACGAGCAGTACTTC.

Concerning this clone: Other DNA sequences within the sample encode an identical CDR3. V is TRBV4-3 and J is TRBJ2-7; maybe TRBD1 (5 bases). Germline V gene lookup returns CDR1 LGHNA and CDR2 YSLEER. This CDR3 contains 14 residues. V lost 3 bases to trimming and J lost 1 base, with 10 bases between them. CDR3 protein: CASSQAQGSYEQYF. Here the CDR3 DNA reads TGCGCCAGCAGCCAGGCCCAGGGTTCCTACGAGCAGTACTTC.

In nucleotides, the CDR3 is TGTGCCAGCAGTGAAGTAGCGGGGGCCCGAACAGATACGCAGTATTTT. This encodes CASSEVAGARTDTQYF. The V gene is TRBV6-1, the J gene TRBJ2-3, with 9 bases fitting TRBD2. The germline gives CDR1 MNHNS, CDR2 SASEGT. V was pared by 1 base and J by 3 bases, with 5 bases of the junction left unmatched. This CDR3 has 16 residues.

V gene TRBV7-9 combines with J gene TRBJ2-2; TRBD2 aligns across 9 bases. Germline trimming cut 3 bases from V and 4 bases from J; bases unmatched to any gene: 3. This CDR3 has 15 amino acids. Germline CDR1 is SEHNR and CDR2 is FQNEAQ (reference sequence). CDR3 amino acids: CASSFRLAATGELFF. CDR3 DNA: TGTGCCAGCAGCTTTCGACTAGCGGCCACCGGGGAGCTGTTTTTT.

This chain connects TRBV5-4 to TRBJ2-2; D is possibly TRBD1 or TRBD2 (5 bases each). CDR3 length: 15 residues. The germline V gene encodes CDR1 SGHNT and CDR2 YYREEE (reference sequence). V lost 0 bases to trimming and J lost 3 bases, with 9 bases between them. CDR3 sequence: CASSLGLGDTGELFF. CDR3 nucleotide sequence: TGTGCCAGCAGCTTGGGGCTGGGGGACACCGGGGAGCTGTTTTTT.

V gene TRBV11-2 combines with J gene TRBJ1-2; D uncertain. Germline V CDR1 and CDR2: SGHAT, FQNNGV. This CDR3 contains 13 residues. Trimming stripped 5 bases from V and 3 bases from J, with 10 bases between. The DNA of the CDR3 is TGTGCCAGCAGCGATATTAACCACTATGGCTACACCTTC. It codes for CASSDINHYGYTF.

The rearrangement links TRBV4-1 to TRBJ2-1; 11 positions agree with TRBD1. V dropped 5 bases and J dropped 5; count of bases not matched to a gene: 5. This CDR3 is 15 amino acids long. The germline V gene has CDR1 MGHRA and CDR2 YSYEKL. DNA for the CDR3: TGCGCCAGCAGCTCTGGGACAGGGGGACACAATGAGCAGTTCTTC. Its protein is CASSSGTGGHNEQFF.

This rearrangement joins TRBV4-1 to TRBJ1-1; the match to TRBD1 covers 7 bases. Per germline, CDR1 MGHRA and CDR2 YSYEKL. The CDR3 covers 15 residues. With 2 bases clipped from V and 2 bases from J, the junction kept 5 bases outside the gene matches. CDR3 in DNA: TGCGCCAGCAGCCAAATAGGGACAGAAAACACTGAAGCTTTCTTT. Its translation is CASSQIGTENTEAFF.

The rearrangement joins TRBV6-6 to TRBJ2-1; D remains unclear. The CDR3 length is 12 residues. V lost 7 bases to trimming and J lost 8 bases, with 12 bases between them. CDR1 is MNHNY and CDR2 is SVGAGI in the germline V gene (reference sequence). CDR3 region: CASTLSPDEQFF. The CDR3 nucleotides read TGTGCCAGCACCCTTAGCCCAGATGAGCAGTTCTTC.

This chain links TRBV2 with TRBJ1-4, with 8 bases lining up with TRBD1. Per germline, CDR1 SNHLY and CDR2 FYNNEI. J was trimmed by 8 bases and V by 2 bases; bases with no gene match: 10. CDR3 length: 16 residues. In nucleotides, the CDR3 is TGTGCCAGCAGTGAAATGGGCGCAGGGGGCTACGAAAAACTGTTTTTT. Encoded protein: CASSEMGAGGYEKLFF.

CDR3 nucleotide sequence: TGCGCCAGCCAACTTTTAGTTGGAGGAGAGACCCAGTACTTC. It translates to CASQLLVGGETQYF. This rearrangement joins TRBV4-1 to TRBJ2-5; possibly TRBD2 for D (5 bases). CDR1 MGHRA and CDR2 YSYEKL come from the germline V gene. V shed 8 bases and J shed 4 bases, with 17 bases lying between them. The CDR3 loop spans 14 amino acids.

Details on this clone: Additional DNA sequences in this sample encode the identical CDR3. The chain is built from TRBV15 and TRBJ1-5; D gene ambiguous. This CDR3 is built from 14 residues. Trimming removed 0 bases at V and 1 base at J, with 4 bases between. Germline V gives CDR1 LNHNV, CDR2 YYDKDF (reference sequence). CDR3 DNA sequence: TGTGCCACCAGCAGAGACGGCAGCAATCAGCCCCAGCATTTT. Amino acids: CATSRDGSNQPQHF.

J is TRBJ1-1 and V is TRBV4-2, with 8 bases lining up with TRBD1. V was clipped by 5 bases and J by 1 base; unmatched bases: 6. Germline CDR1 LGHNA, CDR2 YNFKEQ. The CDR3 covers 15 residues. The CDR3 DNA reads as TGTGCCAGCAGCTTTACCGGGACAGGGAACACTGAAGCTTTCTTT. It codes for CASSFTGTGNTEAFF.

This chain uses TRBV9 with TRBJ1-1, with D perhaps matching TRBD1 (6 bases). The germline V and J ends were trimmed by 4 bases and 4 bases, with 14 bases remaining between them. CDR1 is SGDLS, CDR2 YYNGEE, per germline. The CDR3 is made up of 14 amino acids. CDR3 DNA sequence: TGTGCCAGCAGCAGAACAGGGTATGGCACTGAAGCTTTCTTT. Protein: CASSRTGYGTEAFF.

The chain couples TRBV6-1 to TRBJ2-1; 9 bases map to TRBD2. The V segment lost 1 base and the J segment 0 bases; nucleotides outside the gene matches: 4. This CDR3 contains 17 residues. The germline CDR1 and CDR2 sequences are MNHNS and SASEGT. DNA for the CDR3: TGTGCCAGCAGTGAAGAGGCAGCGGGAGGCTCCTACAATGAGCAGTTCTTC. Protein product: CASSEEAAGGSYNEQFF.

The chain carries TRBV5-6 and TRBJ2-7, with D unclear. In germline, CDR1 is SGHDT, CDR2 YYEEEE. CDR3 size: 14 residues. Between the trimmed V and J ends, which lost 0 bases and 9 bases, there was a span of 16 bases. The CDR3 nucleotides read TGTGCCAGCAGCTTGGCTAATTTGGATTACTTGCAGTACTTC. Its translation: CASSLANLDYLQYF. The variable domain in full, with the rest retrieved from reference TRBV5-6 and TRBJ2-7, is DAGVTQSPTHLIKTRGQQVTLRCSPKSGHDTVSWYQQALGQGPQFIFQYYEEEERQRGNFPDRFSGHQFPNYSSELNVNALLLGDSALYLCASSLANLDYLQYFGPGTRLTVT.

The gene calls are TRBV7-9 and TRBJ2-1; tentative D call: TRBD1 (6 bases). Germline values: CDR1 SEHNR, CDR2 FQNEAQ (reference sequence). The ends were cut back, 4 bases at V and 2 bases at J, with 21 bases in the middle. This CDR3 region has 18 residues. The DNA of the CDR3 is TGTGCCAGCAGCTCCCTCACAGGGAAGGAAAGTACCTACAATGAGCAGTTCTTC. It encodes CASSSLTGKESTYNEQFF.

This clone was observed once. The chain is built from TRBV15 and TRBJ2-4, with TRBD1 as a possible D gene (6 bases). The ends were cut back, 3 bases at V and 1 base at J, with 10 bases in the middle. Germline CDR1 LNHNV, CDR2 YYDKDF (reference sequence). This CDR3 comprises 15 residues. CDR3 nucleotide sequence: TGTGCCACCAGCAGTCAACAGGGCGCCAAAAACATTCAGTACTTC. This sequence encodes CATSSQQGAKNIQYF.

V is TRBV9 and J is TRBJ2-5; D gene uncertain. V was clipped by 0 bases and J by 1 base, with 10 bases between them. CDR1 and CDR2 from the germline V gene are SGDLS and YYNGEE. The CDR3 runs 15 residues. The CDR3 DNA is TGTGCCAGCAGCGTAGGATTTGGGCTCCAAGAGACCCAGTACTTC. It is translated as CASSVGFGLQETQYF.

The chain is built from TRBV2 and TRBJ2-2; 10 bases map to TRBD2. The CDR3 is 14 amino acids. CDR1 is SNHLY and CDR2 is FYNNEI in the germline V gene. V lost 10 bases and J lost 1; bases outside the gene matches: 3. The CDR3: CATGTSENTGELFF. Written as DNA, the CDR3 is TGTGCCACCGGGACTAGCGAGAACACCGGGGAGCTGTTTTTT.

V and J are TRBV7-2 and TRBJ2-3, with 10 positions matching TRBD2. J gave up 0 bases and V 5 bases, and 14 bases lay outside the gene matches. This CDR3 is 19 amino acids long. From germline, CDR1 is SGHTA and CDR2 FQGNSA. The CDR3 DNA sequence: TGTGCCAGCAGCCTGCCGGCTAGCGGGAGTTTCCCTAGCACAGATACGCAGTATTTT. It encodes CASSLPASGSFPSTDTQYF.

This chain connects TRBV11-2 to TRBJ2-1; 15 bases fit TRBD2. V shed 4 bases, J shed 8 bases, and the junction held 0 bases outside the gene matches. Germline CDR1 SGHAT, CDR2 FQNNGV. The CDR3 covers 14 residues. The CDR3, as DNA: TGTGCCAGCAGCTGGACTAGCGGGGGGGATGAGCAGTTCTTC. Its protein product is CASSWTSGGDEQFF.

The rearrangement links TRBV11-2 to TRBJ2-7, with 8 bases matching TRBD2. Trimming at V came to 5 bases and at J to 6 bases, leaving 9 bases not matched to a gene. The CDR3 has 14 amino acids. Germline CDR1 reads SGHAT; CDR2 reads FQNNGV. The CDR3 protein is CASSELAAGGEQYF. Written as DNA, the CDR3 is TGTGCCAGCAGCGAACTAGCGGCGGGGGGCGAGCAGTACTTC.

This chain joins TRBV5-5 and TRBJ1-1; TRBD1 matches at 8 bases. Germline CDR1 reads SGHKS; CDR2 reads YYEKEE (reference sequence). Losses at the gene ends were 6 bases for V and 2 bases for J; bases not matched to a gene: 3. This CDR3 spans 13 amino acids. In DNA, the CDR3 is TGTGCCAGCACGACAGGGGTTAACACTGAAGCTTTCTTT. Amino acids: CASTTGVNTEAFF.

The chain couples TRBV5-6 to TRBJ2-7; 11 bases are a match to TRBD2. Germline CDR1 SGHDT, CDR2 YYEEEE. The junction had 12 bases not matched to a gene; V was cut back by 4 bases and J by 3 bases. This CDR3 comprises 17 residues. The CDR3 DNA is TGTGCCAGCAGCGAGGGGTCTAGCGGGGGGCCCCACTACGAGCAGTACTTC. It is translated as CASSEGSSGGPHYEQYF.

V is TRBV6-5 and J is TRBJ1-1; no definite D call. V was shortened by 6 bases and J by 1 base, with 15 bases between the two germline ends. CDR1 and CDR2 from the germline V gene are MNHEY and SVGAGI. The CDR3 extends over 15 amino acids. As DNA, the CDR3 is TGTGCCAGCAGGATACTTGACGGACCGAACACTGAAGCTTTCTTT. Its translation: CASRILDGPNTEAFF.

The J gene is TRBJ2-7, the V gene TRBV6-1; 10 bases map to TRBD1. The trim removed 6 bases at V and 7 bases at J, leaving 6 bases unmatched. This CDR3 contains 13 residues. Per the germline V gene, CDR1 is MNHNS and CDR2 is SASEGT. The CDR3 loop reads CASSGTGVSEQYF. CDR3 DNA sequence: TGTGCCAGCAGCGGGACAGGGGTGAGTGAGCAGTACTTC.

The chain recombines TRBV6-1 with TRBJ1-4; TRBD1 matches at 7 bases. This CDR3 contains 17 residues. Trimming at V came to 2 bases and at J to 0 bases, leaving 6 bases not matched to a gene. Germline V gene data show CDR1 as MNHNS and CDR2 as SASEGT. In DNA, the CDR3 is TGTGCCAGCAGTGAATGGACAGGCGCAACAACTAATGAAAAACTGTTTTTT. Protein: CASSEWTGATTNEKLFF.

The CDR3 nucleotides read TGTGCCAGCAGTTCGCAAACCGGGACTAGCAGCACAGATACGCAGTATTTT. Translating it yields CASSSQTGTSSTDTQYF. The gene calls are TRBV27 and TRBJ2-3, with TRBD2 matching 9 bases. Trimming removed 4 bases from V and 0 bases from J; junction bases left unmatched: 8. The CDR3 spans 17 residues. Germline loops: CDR1 MNHEY, CDR2 SMNVEV (reference sequence).

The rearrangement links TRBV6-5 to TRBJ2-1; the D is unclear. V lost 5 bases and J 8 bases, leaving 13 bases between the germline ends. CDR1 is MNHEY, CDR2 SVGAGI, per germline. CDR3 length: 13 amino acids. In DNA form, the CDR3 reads TGTGCCAGCAGTGAGACTGTAACGCATGAGCAGTTCTTC. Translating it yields CASSETVTHEQFF.